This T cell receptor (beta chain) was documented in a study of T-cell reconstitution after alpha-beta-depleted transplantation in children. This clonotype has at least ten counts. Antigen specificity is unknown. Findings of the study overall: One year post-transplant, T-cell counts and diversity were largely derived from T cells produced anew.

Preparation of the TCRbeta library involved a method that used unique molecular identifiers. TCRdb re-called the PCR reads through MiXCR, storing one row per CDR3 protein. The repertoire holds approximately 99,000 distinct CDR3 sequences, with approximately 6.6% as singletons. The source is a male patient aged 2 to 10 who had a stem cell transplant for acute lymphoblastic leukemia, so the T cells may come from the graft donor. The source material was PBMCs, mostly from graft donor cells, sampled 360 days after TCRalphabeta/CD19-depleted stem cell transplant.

This chain's CDR3 is CASSYSIKFGSSGGRIYNEQFF. CDR3 bases: TGTGCCAGCAGTTACTCGATTAAATTCGGGTCTAGCGGGGGGAGAATATACAATGAGCAGTTCTTC. V usage is TRBV6-5 and J usage is TRBJ2-1; 11 nucleotides agree with TRBD2. The J segment lost 4 bases and the V segment lost 0 bases, leaving 20 bases of the junction unmatched. Germline V gene sequence: CDR1 MNHEY, CDR2 SVGAGI. The CDR3 runs 22 residues.